Shown below are 29 T cell receptor beta chains from a single sample sequenced in a study of shared clonotypes between healthy human individuals. Cells designated naive CD8 were CD45RO-negative and were positively selected for CCR7, with terminally differentiated effector memory CD45RA+ cells excluded. TCRdb's copy holds only in-frame clones and misses some; the assay was immunoSEQ multiplex PCR. Of a few million clones listed, around 93% are singletons. Sequencing was performed on naive CD8+ T cells from PBMCs. These receptors were collected from a man in his late teens or twenties in good health. Some clones in this sample may be carry-over from other donors' samples.

V and J are TRBV28 and TRBJ2-5, with 8 bases that match TRBD1. J lost 4 bases, V lost 6 bases, and 16 bases had no gene match. Looked up from germline, CDR1 is MDHEN and CDR2 is SYDVKM. The CDR3 totals 17 residues. CDR3: CASRSHDRGISGETQYF. CDR3 DNA sequence: TGTGCCAGCAGGTCCCATGACAGGGGTATTAGTGGAGAGACCCAGTACTTC.

With regard to this clone: The sample carries other DNA sequences with the same CDR3. The gene calls are TRBV4-1 and TRBJ2-7, with TRBD1 as a possible D gene (6 bases). The germline CDR1 and CDR2 sequences are MGHRA and YSYEKL. This CDR3 is 15 amino acids long. Trimming pared 0 bases from V and 0 bases from J, leaving 9 bases between. The CDR3 sequence: CASSQDRGSSYEQYF. DNA for the CDR3: TGCGCCAGCAGCCAAGACAGGGGAAGCTCCTACGAGCAGTACTTC.

This clone showed up just a few times. V usage is TRBV19 and J usage is TRBJ1-1; D is ambiguous. CDR1 is LNHDA and CDR2 is SQIVND in the germline V gene (reference sequence). With 6 bases removed from V and 1 base from J, the gap between germline ends came to 6 bases. CDR3 length: 12 amino acids. CDR3 region: CASSTWNTEAFF. CDR3 DNA: TGTGCCAGTAGCACCTGGAACACTGAAGCTTTCTTT. Variable domain in full (rest from reference TRBV19 and TRBJ1-1): DGGITQSPKYLFRKEGQNVTLSCEQNLNHDAMYWYRQDPGQGLRLIYYSQIVNDFQKGDIAEGYSVSREKKESFPLTVTSAQKNPTAFYLCASSTWNTEAFFGQGTRLTVV.

This clone was found once. This chain uses TRBV10-2 with TRBJ2-7; 8 bases map to TRBD1. The germline V gene has CDR1 WSHSY and CDR2 SAAADI. Losses at the gene ends were 10 bases for V and 2 bases for J; bases not matched to a gene: 1. This CDR3 is built from 11 residues. CDR3 nucleotides: TGCGCCACCAGGGGGCCCTACGAGCAGTACTTC. It is translated as CATRGPYEQYF.

The chain uses TRBV29-1 and TRBJ2-1; 8 nucleotides agree with TRBD2. Trimming removed 4 bases from V and 4 bases from J; junction bases left unmatched: 9. The CDR3 totals 15 residues. CDR1 SQVTM and CDR2 ANQGSEA come from the germline V gene. The CDR3 reads CSVGLREELYNEQFF. In DNA, the CDR3 is TGCAGCGTTGGGCTGCGGGAGGAATTATACAATGAGCAGTTCTTC.

As concerns this clone: The same CDR3 also results from other DNA sequences found in this sample. This chain uses TRBV28 with TRBJ2-6; D is undetermined. The CDR3 is 15 amino acids. Deletions cut 5 bases from V and 0 bases from J, with 8 bases between. CDR1 is MDHEN and CDR2 is SYDVKM in the germline V gene. For the CDR3, the DNA is TGTGCCAGCAGTCTCCACGGCTCTGGGGCCAACGTCCTGACTTTC. Translation gives CASSLHGSGANVLTF. The entire variable domain, with the rest obtained from reference TRBV28 and TRBJ2-6, is as follows: DVKVTQSSRYLVKRTGEKVFLECVQDMDHENMFWYRQDPGLGLRLIYFSYDVKMKEKGDIPEGYSVSREKKERFSLILESASTNQTSMYLCASSLHGSGANVLTFGAGSRLTVL.

This clone was detected only a few times. The V and J genes are TRBV9 and TRBJ1-1; D not certain. Trimming stripped 0 bases from V and 3 bases from J, with 6 bases between. This CDR3 is built from 13 residues. The germline V gene has CDR1 SGDLS and CDR2 YYNGEE. The CDR3 reads CASSVVDYTEAFF. Here the CDR3 DNA reads TGTGCCAGCAGCGTAGTGGACTACACTGAAGCTTTCTTT.

V is TRBV10-1 and J is TRBJ2-2, with D unclear. This CDR3 is built from 19 residues. V lost 2 bases and J lost 1, with 20 bases in between. The V gene's germline CDR1 is WNHNN and CDR2 SYGVQD (reference sequence). CDR3 residues: CASSESGFPLGGNTGELFF. For the CDR3, the DNA is TGCGCCAGCAGTGAGAGTGGCTTCCCCCTAGGCGGGAACACCGGGGAGCTGTTTTTT.

The rearrangement uses TRBV5-1 and TRBJ2-7, with D perhaps assigned TRBD1 or TRBD2 (6 bases each). The CDR3 spans 14 residues. CDR1 and CDR2 from the germline V gene are SGHRS and YFSETQ. V was trimmed by 4 bases and J by 4 bases, leaving 15 bases between them. The CDR3 bases are TGCGCCAGCAGCGGGACGGGGGCCCCTTACGAGCAGTACTTC. Translation gives CASSGTGAPYEQYF.

This chain links TRBV5-1 with TRBJ1-1, with D unclear. The CDR3 is 16 residues long. Germline V gene sequence: CDR1 SGHRS, CDR2 YFSETQ. Trimming removed 2 bases at V and 0 bases at J, with 14 bases between. CDR3 in amino acids: CASSFAPGVLNTEAFF. The CDR3 DNA reads as TGCGCCAGCAGCTTCGCCCCTGGGGTGTTGAACACTGAAGCTTTCTTT.

A note on this clone: The sample has other DNA sequences that encode this CDR3 too. The chain recombines TRBV27 with TRBJ2-2; D gene uncertain. The CDR3 has 12 residues. Germline V gene sequence: CDR1 MNHEY, CDR2 SMNVEV (reference sequence). The ends were cut back, 3 bases at V and 5 bases at J, with 4 bases in the middle. Written as DNA, the CDR3 is TGTGCCAGCAGTTTGGTGACCGGGGAGCTGTTTTTT. This encodes CASSLVTGELFF.

The V call is TRBV10-3, the J call TRBJ2-3; D might be TRBD1 (5 bases). This CDR3 is 13 amino acids long. The germline CDR1 and CDR2 sequences are ENHRY and SYGVKD. The V and J ends lost 3 bases and 3 bases respectively, with 7 bases between them. In DNA form, the CDR3 reads TGTGCCATCAGTGACAGGGCGACAGATACGCAGTATTTT. Encoded protein: CAISDRATDTQYF.

This clone was picked up a small number of times. This chain connects TRBV30 to TRBJ1-5, with D possibly matching TRBD1 (6 bases). The CDR3 totals 15 residues. The germline gives CDR1 GTSNPN, CDR2 SVGIG (reference sequence). Trimming took 0 bases from V and 4 from J, leaving 13 bases between them. The DNA for the CDR3 is TGTGCCTGGAGTGTACCAGGGGATTGGAATCAGCCCCAGCATTTT. This translates into CAWSVPGDWNQPQHF. The entire variable domain, with the rest obtained from reference TRBV30 and TRBJ1-5, is as follows: SQTIHQWPATLVQPVGSPLSLECTVEGTSNPNLYWYRQAAGRGLQLLFYSVGIGQISSEVPQNLSASRPQDRQFILSSKKLLLSDSGFYLCAWSVPGDWNQPQHFGDGTRLSIL.

The chain employs TRBV7-8 and TRBJ1-1, with 9 bases identical to TRBD1. Germline V gene lookup returns CDR1 SGHVS and CDR2 FQNEAQ. This CDR3 has 16 residues. V was pared by 3 bases and J by 2 bases, with 7 bases of the junction left unmatched. The CDR3 sequence is CASSFLQGAGNTEAFF. The CDR3 DNA follows: TGTGCCAGCAGCTTTTTACAGGGGGCCGGCAACACTGAAGCTTTCTTT.

On this clone: The germline gene is not matched at one end of the junction; a read error may be the cause. For the CDR3, the DNA is TGTGCCATCAGTGAGTGGATACTAAAGGCGAACACTGAAGCTTTCTTT. Translation: CAISEWILKANTEAFF. This sequence joins TRBV6-1 and TRBJ1-1; D ambiguous. This CDR3 is built from 16 residues. CDR1 and CDR2 from the germline V gene are MNHNS and SASEGT.

The J gene is TRBJ2-1, the V gene TRBV7-9; D is perhaps TRBD1 or TRBD2 (5 bases each). The germline V gene has CDR1 SEHNR and CDR2 FQNEAQ (reference sequence). V was shortened by 1 base and J by 7 bases, with 14 bases between the two germline ends. The CDR3 length is 15 residues. CDR3 nucleotides: TGTGCCAGCAGCTTAGTGAGAGCTTGGGGGAATGAGCAGTTCTTC. It translates to CASSLVRAWGNEQFF.

The chain links TRBV7-2 to TRBJ2-7; D may be TRBD1 (6 bases). Germline V gene sequence: CDR1 SGHTA, CDR2 FQGNSA. With 1 base removed from V and 0 bases from J, the gap between germline ends came to 16 bases. CDR3 length equals 17 residues. The chain's CDR3 is CASSLEWRQAISYEQYF. The DNA of the CDR3 is TGTGCCAGCAGCTTAGAATGGCGACAGGCCATCTCCTACGAGCAGTACTTC.

The chain combines TRBV4-3 with TRBJ1-4, with TRBD1 matching over 7 bases. Germline-derived CDR1 and CDR2 are LGHNA and YSLEER. The CDR3 is 18 amino acids. The V and J ends lost 0 bases and 4 bases, in that order; junction bases with no gene match: 11. DNA for the CDR3: TGCGCCAGCAGCCAAGATACCTTGGGGACAGAGGATAATGAAAAACTGTTTTTT. It codes for CASSQDTLGTEDNEKLFF.

This chain links TRBV5-1 with TRBJ2-1, with TRBD1 matching over 11 bases. The CDR3 extends over 13 amino acids. Trimming cost V 7 bases and J 6 bases; bases outside gene matches: 3. Germline lookup yields CDR1 SGHRS and CDR2 YFSETQ. CDR3 protein: CASGTGGINEQFF. In DNA form, the CDR3 reads TGCGCCAGCGGGACAGGGGGTATCAATGAGCAGTTCTTC.

V and J are TRBV4-3 and TRBJ2-7, with TRBD2 identical over 8 bases. Germline V gives CDR1 LGHNA, CDR2 YSLEER. The J segment lost 0 bases and the V segment lost 3 bases, leaving 7 bases of the junction unmatched. The CDR3 runs 16 residues. CDR3 sequence reads: CASSHGLARSSYEQYF. DNA for the CDR3: TGCGCCAGCAGCCACGGACTAGCCCGGAGCTCCTACGAGCAGTACTTC.

V gene TRBV4-1 combines with J gene TRBJ1-2; D call uncertain. Germline V gives CDR1 MGHRA, CDR2 YSYEKL. The CDR3 has 17 residues. Trimming pared 0 bases from V and 2 bases from J, leaving 16 bases between. The CDR3 sequence: CASSQEFRSRENYGYTF. The CDR3 DNA reads as TGCGCCAGCAGCCAAGAATTTCGGTCTCGGGAGAACTATGGCTACACCTTC.

The rearrangement links TRBV9 to TRBJ2-5; a weak D match, TRBD1 (6 bases). The V end was cut by 2 bases, the J end by 5 bases, with 19 bases between. The CDR3 consists of 16 residues. Looked up from germline, CDR1 is SGDLS and CDR2 is YYNGEE. In DNA, the CDR3 is TGTGCCAGCAGCGTGGGGGCCATGGTCCGGGTGGAGACCCAGTACTTC. This translates into CASSVGAMVRVETQYF.

The rearrangement links TRBV4-3 to TRBJ1-4; D possibly corresponds to TRBD1 (5 bases). V was shortened by 1 base and J by 1 base, with 16 bases between the two germline ends. Germline V lookup: CDR1 LGHNA, CDR2 YSLEER. CDR3 size: 18 residues. In DNA form, the CDR3 reads TGCGCCAGCAGCCAAGGACCTATATGGGGGGAAACTAATGAAAAACTGTTTTTT. It specifies CASSQGPIWGETNEKLFF.

The rearrangement links TRBV6-6 to TRBJ1-1; D not resolved. Per the germline V gene, CDR1 is MNHNY and CDR2 is SVGAGI (reference sequence). V lost 7 bases and J lost 0, with 12 bases in between. The CDR3 has 14 residues. The CDR3 DNA sequence: TGTGCCAGCAAACAACAGATCATGAACACTGAAGCTTTCTTT. This codes for CASKQQIMNTEAFF.

The rearrangement links TRBV27 to TRBJ1-5; weak D call: TRBD1 (6 bases). The ends were cut back, 11 bases at V and 10 bases at J, with 12 bases in the middle. CDR1 and CDR2 (germline): MNHEY, SMNVEV (reference sequence). This CDR3 comprises 10 residues. Written as DNA, the CDR3 is TGTGCCTGGGGGGGGGCTCCCCAGCATTTT. This sequence encodes CAWGGAPQHF.

V and J are TRBV27 and TRBJ2-7, with D possibly being TRBD2 (5 bases). The length of the CDR3 is 15 residues. V lost 3 bases, J lost 4 bases, and 16 bases lay in between. Per the germline V gene, CDR1 is MNHEY and CDR2 is SMNVEV (reference sequence). CDR3 in DNA: TGTGCCAGCAGTTTCGGAGGTCCGGAACAATACGAGCAGTACTTC. Translating it yields CASSFGGPEQYEQYF.

A note on this clone: Other DNA sequences within the sample encode an identical CDR3. The rearrangement joins TRBV6-5 to TRBJ2-1; D remains ambiguous. CDR1 is MNHEY, CDR2 SVGAGI, per germline. The CDR3 sequence is 12 residues long. The V end was cut by 2 bases, the J end by 5 bases, with 4 bases between. The CDR3 DNA is TGTGCCAGCAGTTACAGTAACAATGAGCAGTTCTTC. As protein: CASSYSNNEQFF.

V gene TRBV7-2 combines with J gene TRBJ2-3; the D is unclear. The V end was cut by 5 bases, the J end by 2 bases, with 17 bases between. The germline V gene encodes CDR1 SGHTA and CDR2 FQGNSA. The CDR3 loop spans 16 amino acids. The CDR3 DNA sequence: TGTGCCAGCAGCCCCCTTTCAATCCCTTTCACAGATACGCAGTATTTT. This sequence encodes CASSPLSIPFTDTQYF. Complete variable domain (other parts from reference TRBV7-2 and TRBJ2-3): GAGVSQSPSNKVTEKGKDVELRCDPISGHTALYWYRQSLGQGLEFLIYFQGNSAPDKSGLPSDRFSAERTGGSVSTLTIQRTQQEDSAVYLCASSPLSIPFTDTQYFGPGTRLTVL.

This clone has a single count. V is TRBV7-9 and J is TRBJ1-1; no definite D call. Germline assignment: CDR1 SEHNR and CDR2 FQNEAQ (reference sequence). V lost 2 bases, J lost 1 base, and 17 bases lay in between. CDR3 length: 17 amino acids. CDR3 region: CASSLYDLRRTNTEAFF. The DNA of the CDR3 is TGTGCCAGCAGCTTATATGACCTCAGGCGAACGAACACTGAAGCTTTCTTT.